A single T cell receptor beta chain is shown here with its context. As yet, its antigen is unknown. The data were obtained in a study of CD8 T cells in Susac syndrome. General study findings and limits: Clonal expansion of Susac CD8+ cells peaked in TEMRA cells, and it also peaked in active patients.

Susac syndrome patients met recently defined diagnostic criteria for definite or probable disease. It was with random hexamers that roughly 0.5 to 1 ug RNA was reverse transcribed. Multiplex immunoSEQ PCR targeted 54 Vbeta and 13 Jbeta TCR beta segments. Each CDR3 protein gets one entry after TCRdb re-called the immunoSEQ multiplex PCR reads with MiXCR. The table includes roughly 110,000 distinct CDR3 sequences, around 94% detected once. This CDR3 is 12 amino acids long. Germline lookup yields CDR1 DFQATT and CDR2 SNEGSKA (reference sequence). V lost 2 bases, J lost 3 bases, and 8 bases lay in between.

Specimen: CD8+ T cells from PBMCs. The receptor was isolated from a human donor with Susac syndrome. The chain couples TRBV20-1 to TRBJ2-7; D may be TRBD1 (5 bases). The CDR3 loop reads CSARYDSYEQYF. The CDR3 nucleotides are TGCAGTGCTAGATACGACAGCTACGAGCAGTACTTC.